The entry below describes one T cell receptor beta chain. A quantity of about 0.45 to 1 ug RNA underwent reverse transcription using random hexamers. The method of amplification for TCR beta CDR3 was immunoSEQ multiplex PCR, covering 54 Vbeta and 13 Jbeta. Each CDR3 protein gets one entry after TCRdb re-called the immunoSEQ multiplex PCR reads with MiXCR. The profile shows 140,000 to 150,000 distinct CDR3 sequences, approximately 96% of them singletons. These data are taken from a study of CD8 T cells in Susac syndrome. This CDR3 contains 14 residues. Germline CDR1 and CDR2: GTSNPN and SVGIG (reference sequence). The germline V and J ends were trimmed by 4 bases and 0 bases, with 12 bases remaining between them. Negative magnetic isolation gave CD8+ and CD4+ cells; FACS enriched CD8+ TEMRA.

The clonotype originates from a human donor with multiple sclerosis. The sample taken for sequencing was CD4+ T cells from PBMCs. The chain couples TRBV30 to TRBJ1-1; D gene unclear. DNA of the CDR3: TGTGCCTGGATCACATACTCGATGAACACTGAAGCTTTCTTT. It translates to CAWITYSMNTEAFF.